This TCR beta chain was documented in a study of T cell responses to AZD1222 COVID-19 vaccine. Notes on the study in general: No day 14 peak samples; only post-peak repertoires were characterized. Donors were chiefly white British, with a greater number of females, and clonal diversity was perhaps underestimated. Baseline seropositivity occurred in only a handful of AZD1222 recipients.

Profiled with immunoSEQ multiplex PCR; TCRdb holds only in-frame clones, not every one. The data hold about 210,000 clones, with roughly 94% observed a single time. Remarks on this clone: Antigen unknown.

The CDR3 extends over 13 amino acids. Deletions cut 6 bases from V and 6 bases from J, with 15 bases between. Germline V gives CDR1 SGHDT, CDR2 YYEEEE. The chain has TRBV5-6 and TRBJ1-1; D gene unclear. This receptor was taken from an adult who received the MenACWY meningococcal vaccine as a control. The sequencing here drew on peripheral blood, taken 28 days after the second dose of the MenACWY control vaccine. The CDR3 DNA sequence: TGTGCCAGCAACCACAGAGGTAACCCTGAAGCTTTCTTT. This sequence encodes CASNHRGNPEAFF.